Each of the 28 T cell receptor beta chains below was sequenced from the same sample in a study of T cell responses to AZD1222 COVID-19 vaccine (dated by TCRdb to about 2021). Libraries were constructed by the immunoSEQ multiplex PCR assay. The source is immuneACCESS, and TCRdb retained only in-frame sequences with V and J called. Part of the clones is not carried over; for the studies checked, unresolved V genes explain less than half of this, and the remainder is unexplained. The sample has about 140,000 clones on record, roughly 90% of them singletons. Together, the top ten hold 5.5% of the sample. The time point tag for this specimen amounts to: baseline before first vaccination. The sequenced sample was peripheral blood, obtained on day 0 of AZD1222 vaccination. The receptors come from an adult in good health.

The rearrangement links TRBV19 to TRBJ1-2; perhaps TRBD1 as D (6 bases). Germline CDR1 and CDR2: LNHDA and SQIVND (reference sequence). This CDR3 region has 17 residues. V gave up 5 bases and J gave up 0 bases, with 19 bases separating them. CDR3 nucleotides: TGTGCCAGTAGTTCCCGGGACATGAAGTTAGCTAACTATGGCTACACCTTC. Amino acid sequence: CASSSRDMKLANYGYTF.

The DNA of the CDR3 is TGTGCCATCAGTGTTAGGGGACAGGGAAACTATGGCTACACCTTC. This sequence encodes CAISVRGQGNYGYTF. The chain recombines TRBV10-3 with TRBJ1-2; TRBD1 matches at 9 bases. This CDR3 has 15 residues. Germline CDR1 and CDR2: ENHRY and SYGVKD. The junction had 5 bases not matched to a gene; V was cut back by 4 bases and J by 2 bases.

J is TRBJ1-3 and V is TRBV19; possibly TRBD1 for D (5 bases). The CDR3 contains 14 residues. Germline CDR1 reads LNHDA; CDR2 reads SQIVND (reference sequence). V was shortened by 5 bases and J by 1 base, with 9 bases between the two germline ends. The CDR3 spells CASSPQGSGNTIYF. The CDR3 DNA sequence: TGTGCCAGTAGTCCTCAGGGTTCTGGAAACACCATATATTTT.

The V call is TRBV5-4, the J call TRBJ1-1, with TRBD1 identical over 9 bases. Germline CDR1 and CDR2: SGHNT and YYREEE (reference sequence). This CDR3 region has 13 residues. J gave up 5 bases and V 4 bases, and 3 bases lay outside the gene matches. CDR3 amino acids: CASSRDRDTEAFF. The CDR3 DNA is TGTGCCAGCAGCCGGGACAGGGATACTGAAGCTTTCTTT.

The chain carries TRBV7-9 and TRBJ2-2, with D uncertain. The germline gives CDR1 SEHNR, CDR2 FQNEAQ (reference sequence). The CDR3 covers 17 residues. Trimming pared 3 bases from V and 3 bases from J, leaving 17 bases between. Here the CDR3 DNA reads TGTGCCAGCAGCTTTTCTTCGGTCCCGAGAGACACCGGGGAGCTGTTTTTT. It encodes CASSFSSVPRDTGELFF.

CDR3 sequence: CASSLGGRHSSYNEQFF. CDR3 coding DNA: TGTGCCAGCAGCCTGGGGGGACGCCATAGCTCCTACAATGAGCAGTTCTTC. The genes are TRBV5-4 and TRBJ2-1; tentatively, D is TRBD2 (6 bases). V was trimmed by 4 bases and J by 0 bases, leaving 17 bases between them. This CDR3 has 17 residues. Germline V gene sequence: CDR1 SGHNT, CDR2 YYREEE (reference sequence).

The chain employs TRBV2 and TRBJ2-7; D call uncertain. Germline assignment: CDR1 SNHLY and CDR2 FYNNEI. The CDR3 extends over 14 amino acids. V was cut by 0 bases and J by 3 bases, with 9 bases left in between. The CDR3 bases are TGTGCCAGCAGTGAAGCGCTCCAGGTCTACGAGCAGTACTTC. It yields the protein CASSEALQVYEQYF.

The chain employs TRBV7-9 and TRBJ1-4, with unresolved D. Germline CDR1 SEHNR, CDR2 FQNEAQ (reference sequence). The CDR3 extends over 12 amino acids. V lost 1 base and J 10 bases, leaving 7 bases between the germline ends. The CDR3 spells CASSLVPGKLFF. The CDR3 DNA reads TGTGCCAGCAGCTTAGTCCCAGGAAAACTGTTTTTT.

CDR3 amino acids: CASEKPGTDYNSPLHF. In DNA form, the CDR3 reads TGTGCCAGCGAGAAACCCGGGACGGATTATAATTCACCCCTCCACTTT. The V call is TRBV2, the J call TRBJ1-6, with a tentative D call TRBD1 (5 bases). Trimming cost V 8 bases and J 4 bases, with 18 bases left between them. The CDR3 runs 16 residues. Germline V gene data show CDR1 as SNHLY and CDR2 as FYNNEI.

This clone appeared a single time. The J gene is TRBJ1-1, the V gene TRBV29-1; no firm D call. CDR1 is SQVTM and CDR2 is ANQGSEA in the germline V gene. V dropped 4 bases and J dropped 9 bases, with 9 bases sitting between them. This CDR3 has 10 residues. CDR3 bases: TGCAGCGTTGTCACTATCCAAGCTTTCTTT. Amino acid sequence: CSVVTIQAFF.

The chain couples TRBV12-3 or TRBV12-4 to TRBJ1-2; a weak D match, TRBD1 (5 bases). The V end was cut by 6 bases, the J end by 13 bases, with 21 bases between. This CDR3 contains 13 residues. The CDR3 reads CASRPQGGHLATF. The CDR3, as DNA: TGTGCCAGCAGGCCTCAGGGAGGGCACCTCGCCACCTTC.

The CDR3 region is CAWSVNFSRRSKKSSYNEQFF. The CDR3 DNA sequence: TGTGCCTGGAGTGTAAATTTTAGTAGACGGTCCAAAAAAAGCTCCTACAATGAGCAGTTCTTC. The J gene is TRBJ2-1, the V gene TRBV30; D gene unclear. Trimming left V 0 bases short and J 0 bases short, with 27 bases between. The CDR3 runs to 21 residues. Germline loops: CDR1 GTSNPN, CDR2 SVGIG (reference sequence).

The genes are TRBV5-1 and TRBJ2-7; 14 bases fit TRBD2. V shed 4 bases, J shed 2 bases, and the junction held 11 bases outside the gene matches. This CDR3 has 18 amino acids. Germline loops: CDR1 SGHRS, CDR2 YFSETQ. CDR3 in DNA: TGCGCCAGCAGCAGCGTTGCTGCGACTAGCGGGAGGGCCTACGAGCAGTACTTC. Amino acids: CASSSVAATSGRAYEQYF.

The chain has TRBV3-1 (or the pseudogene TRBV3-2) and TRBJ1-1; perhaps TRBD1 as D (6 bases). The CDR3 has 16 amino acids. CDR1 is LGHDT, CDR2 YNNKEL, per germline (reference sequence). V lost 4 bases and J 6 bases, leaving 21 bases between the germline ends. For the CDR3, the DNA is TGTGCCAGCAGCCCTCGGTTAGGACAGAAGTTACCTGAAGCTTTCTTT. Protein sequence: CASSPRLGQKLPEAFF.

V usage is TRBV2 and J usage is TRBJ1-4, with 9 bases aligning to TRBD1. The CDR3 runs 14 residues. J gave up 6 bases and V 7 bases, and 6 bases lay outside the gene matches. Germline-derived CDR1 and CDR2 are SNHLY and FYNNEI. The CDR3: CASMTWDRDEKLFF. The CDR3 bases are TGTGCCAGCATGACCTGGGACAGGGATGAAAAACTGTTTTTT.

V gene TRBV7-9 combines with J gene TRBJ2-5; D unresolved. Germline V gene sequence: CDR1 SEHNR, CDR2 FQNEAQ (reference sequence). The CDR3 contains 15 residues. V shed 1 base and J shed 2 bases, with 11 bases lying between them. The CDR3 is CASSLEGSRQETQYF. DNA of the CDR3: TGTGCCAGCAGCTTAGAGGGCTCCAGGCAAGAGACCCAGTACTTC.

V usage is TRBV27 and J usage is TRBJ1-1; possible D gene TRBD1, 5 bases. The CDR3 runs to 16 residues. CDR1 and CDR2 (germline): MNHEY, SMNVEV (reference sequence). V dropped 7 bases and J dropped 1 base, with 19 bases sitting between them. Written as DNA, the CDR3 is TGTGCCAGCACCCCCGAGATGGGACGGAAGAACACTGAAGCTTTCTTT. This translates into CASTPEMGRKNTEAFF.

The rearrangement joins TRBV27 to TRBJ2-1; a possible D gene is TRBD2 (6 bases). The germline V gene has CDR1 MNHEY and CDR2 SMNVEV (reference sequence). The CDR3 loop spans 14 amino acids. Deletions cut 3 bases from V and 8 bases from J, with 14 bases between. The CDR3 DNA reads TGTGCCAGCAGTTTGGCTAGTTGGGGGGATGAGCAGTTCTTC. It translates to CASSLASWGDEQFF.

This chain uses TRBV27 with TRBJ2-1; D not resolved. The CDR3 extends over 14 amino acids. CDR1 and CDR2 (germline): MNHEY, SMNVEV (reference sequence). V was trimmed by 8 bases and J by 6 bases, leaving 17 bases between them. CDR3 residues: CASVRPGSSNEQFF. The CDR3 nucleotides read TGTGCCAGCGTGAGGCCGGGTTCGAGCAATGAGCAGTTCTTC.

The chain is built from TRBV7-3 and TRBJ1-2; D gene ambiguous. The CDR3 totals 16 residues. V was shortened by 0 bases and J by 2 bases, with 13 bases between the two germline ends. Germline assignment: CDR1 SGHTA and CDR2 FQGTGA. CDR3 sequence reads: CASSLTSGSGNYGYTF. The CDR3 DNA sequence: TGTGCCAGCAGCTTAACTTCCGGATCTGGGAACTATGGCTACACCTTC.

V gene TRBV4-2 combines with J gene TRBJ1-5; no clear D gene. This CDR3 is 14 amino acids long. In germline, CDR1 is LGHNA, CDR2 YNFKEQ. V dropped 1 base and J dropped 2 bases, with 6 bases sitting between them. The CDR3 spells CASSQAGGNQPQHF. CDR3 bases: TGTGCCAGCAGCCAAGCAGGAGGCAATCAGCCCCAGCATTTT.

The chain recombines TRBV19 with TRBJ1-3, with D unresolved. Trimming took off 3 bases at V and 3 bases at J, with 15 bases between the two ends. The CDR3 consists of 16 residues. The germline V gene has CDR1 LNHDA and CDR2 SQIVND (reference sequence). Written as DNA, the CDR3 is TGTGCCAGTAGTATCAACGGACGGTCGGGTGGAAACACCATATATTTT. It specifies CASSINGRSGGNTIYF.

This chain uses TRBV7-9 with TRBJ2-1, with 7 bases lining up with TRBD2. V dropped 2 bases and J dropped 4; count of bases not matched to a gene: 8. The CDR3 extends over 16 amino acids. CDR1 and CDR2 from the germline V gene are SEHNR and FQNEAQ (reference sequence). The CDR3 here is CASSLRGGRGYNEQFF. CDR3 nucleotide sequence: TGTGCCAGCAGCTTACGGGGCGGGAGAGGATACAATGAGCAGTTCTTC. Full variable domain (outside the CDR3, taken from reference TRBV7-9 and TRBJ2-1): DTGVSQNPRHKITKRGQNVTFRCDPISEHNRLYWYRQTLGQGPEFLTYFQNEAQLEKSRLLSDRFSAERPKGSFSTLEIQRTEQGDSAMYLCASSLRGGRGYNEQFFGPGTRLTVL.

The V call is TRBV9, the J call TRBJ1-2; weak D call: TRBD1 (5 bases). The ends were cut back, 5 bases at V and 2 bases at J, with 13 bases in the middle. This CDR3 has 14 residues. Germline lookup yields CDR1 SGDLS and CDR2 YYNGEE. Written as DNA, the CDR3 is TGTGCCAGCAGGGAAACCCAGGGAAACTATGGCTACACCTTC. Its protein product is CASRETQGNYGYTF.

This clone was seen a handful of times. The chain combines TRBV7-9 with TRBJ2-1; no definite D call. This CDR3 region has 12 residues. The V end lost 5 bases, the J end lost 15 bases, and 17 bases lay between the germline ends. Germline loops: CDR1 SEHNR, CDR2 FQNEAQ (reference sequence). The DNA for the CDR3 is TGTGCCAGCAGCGAGGTCCTTTTGGCGCCGTTCTTC. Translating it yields CASSEVLLAPFF.

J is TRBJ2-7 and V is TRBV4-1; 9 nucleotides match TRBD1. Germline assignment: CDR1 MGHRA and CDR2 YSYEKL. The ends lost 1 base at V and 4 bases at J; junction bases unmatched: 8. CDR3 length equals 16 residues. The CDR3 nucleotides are TGCGCCAGCAGCCAAGGCGGACAGGGGTCCCTTTACGAGCAGTACTTC. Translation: CASSQGGQGSLYEQYF.

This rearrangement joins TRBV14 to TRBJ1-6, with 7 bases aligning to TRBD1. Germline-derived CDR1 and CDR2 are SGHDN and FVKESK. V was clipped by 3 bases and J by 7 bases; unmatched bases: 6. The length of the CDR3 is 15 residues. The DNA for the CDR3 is TGTGCCAGCAGCCAGAGGACAGGTGCCAATTCACCCCTCCACTTT. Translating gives CASSQRTGANSPLHF.

The CDR3 spells CASSPLRGGYNEQFF. The CDR3 coding sequence is TGTGCCAGCAGCCCCCTCAGGGGAGGCTACAATGAGCAGTTCTTC. This chain joins TRBV28 and TRBJ2-1; tentatively, D is TRBD1 or TRBD2 (6 bases each). V was trimmed by 6 bases and J by 3 bases, leaving 15 bases between them. The CDR3 is 15 residues long. Germline CDR1 reads MDHEN; CDR2 reads SYDVKM.